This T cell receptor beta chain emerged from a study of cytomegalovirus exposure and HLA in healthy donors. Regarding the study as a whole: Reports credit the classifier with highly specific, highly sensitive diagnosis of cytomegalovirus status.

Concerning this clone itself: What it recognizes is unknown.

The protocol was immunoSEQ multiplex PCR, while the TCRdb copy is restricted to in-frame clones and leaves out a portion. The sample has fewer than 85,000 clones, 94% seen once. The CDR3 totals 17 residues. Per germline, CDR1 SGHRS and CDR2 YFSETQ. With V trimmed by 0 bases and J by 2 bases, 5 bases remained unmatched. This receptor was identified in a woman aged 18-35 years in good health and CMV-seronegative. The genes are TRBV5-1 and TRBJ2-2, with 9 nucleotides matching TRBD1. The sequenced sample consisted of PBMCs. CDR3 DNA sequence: TGCGCCAGCAGCTTGGCCTTACAGGGGGCAAACACCGGGGAGCTGTTTTTT. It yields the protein CASSLALQGANTGELFF.